This T cell receptor beta chain was recovered during a study of T cell changes during pregnancy in multiple sclerosis (dated by TCRdb to about 2019). Turning to the overall study: The study examined how the T cell repertoire changed over the course of pregnancy in women with multiple sclerosis.

The library came from the immunoSEQ multiplex PCR assay. TCRdb re-hosts the immuneACCESS table, in-frame sequences only. Its copies lack some clones; in the studies checked, an unresolved V gene accounts for under half of them, and the cause for the rest is not known. This sample gives 28,000 or so clones in total; almost 90% of them show up just once. Less than 10% of the sample belongs to the ten largest clones. This clone has just a few counts. Its antigen is currently not known. Base qualities were left out, and no much larger clone turns up one base away. Including the terminal cysteine and phenylalanine, the CDR3 comprises 15 residues. Only the CDR3 DNA stays, 45 bases, in frame from base 1. Sequences ENHRY (CDR1) and SYGVKD (CDR2) are obtained from the germline V gene. V and J are truncated by 0 bases and 4 bases respectively, leaving an intervening sequence of 11 bases.

Specimen: CD8+ T cells from peripheral blood mononuclear cells, collected in the second trimester of pregnancy. The origin of this receptor is a female donor with multiple sclerosis, enrolled in a pregnancy study. The chain was built from TRBV10-3 and TRBJ2-3, with a tentative D gene TRBD2 over 7 matching bases. The DNA is as follows: TGTGCCATCAGTGAGTCGGAGGGGGGGCCAGATACGCAGTATTTT. It is translated as CAISESEGGPDTQYF.